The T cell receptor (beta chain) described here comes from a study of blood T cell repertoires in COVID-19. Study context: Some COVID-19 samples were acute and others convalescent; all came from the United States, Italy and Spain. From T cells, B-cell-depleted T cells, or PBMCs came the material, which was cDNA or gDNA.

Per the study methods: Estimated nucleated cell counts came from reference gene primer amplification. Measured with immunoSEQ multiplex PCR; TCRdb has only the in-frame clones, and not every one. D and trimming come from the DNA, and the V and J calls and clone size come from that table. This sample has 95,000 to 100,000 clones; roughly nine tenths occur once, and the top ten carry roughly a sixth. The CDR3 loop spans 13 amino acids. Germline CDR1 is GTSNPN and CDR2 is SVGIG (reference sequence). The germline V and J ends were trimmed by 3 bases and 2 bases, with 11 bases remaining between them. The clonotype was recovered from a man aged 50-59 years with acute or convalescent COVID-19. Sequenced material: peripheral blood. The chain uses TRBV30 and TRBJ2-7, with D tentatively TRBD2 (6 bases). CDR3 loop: CAWRLGGPYEQYF. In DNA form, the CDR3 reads TGTGCCTGGAGGTTGGGAGGTCCCTACGAGCAGTACTTC.